The rows below give T cell receptor beta chains drawn from one sample of a study of sequential checkpoint blockade in melanoma. Repertoires were generated with immunoSEQ multiplex PCR, while TCRdb's copy carries only in-frame clones and drops some. In the table there are about 9,100 clones, around 60% of which are singletons. Sample: CD8+ T cells sorted from blood (inferred from file names), taken from a patient given nivolumab and ipilimumab in sequence. The source is a human donor with melanoma. The conserved cysteine and the conserved F or W are not part of the CDR3 here. Clone size is given for some rows only: seen once, a few or many times, or a class if the clone is expanded.

J gene: TRBJ2-5; V gene: TRBV13; clone size: medium-sized; CDR3 protein: ASSSRGVHQETQY
J gene: TRBJ1-4; V gene: TRBV27; clone size: .; CDR3 protein: ASSTGGDEKLF
J gene: TRBJ1-5; V gene: TRBV11-2; clone size: .; CDR3 protein: ASSLGGTGDNQPQH
J gene: TRBJ2-7; V gene: TRBV7-3; clone size: .; CDR3 protein: ASSTPDRLSYEQY
J gene: TRBJ2-3; V gene: TRBV13; clone size: .; CDR3 protein: ASSPPISDTQY
J gene: TRBJ1-2; V gene: TRBV27; clone size: .; CDR3 protein: ASSSGVGYGYT
J gene: TRBJ1-2; V gene: TRBV28; clone size: few; CDR3 protein: ASSYFRRAHGYT
J gene: TRBJ1-5; V gene: TRBV11-2; clone size: medium-sized; CDR3 protein: ASSLGGGSEPQH
J gene: TRBJ2-3; V gene: TRBV2; clone size: few; CDR3 protein: ASSGTSGGAGVLDTQY
J gene: TRBJ2-7; V gene: TRBV6-5; clone size: .; CDR3 protein: ASSLGDTYEQY
J gene: TRBJ1-2; V gene: TRBV10-2; clone size: .; CDR3 protein: ASKLGQGARGYT
J gene: TRBJ1-4; V gene: TRBV27; clone size: .; CDR3 protein: ASSNTGGAYEKLF
J gene: TRBJ2-7; V gene: TRBV13; clone size: once; CDR3 protein: ASSFAGTYEQY
J gene: TRBJ1-1; V gene: TRBV19; clone size: .; CDR3 protein: ASSSSGILAF
J gene: TRBJ1-3; V gene: TRBV4-3; clone size: .; CDR3 protein: ASSQEGEGTGNTIY
J gene: TRBJ2-1; V gene: TRBV5-1; clone size: few; CDR3 protein: ASSFRLGTPSNEQF
J gene: TRBJ2-1; V gene: TRBV13; clone size: few; CDR3 protein: ASRHQGASSYNEQF
J gene: TRBJ2-1; V gene: TRBV13; clone size: few; CDR3 protein: ASSLDGGGANEQF
J gene: TRBJ1-2; V gene: TRBV29-1; clone size: .; CDR3 protein: SATANYGYT
J gene: TRBJ1-3; V gene: TRBV9; clone size: .; CDR3 protein: ASSATGGSGNTIY
J gene: TRBJ1-2; V gene: TRBV7-2; clone size: few; CDR3 protein: ASSVGQISNYGYT
J gene: TRBJ2-7; V gene: TRBV6-1; clone size: few; CDR3 protein: ASRPTASHEQY
J gene: TRBJ2-6; V gene: TRBV12-5; clone size: .; CDR3 protein: ASGRPPGQSRANVLT
J gene: TRBJ1-4; V gene: TRBV7-9; clone size: .; CDR3 protein: ASSLGDSATNEKLF
J gene: TRBJ2-7; V gene: TRBV7-9; clone size: .; CDR3 protein: ASSPDGAGAYEQY
J gene: TRBJ2-5; V gene: TRBV18; clone size: few; CDR3 protein: ASSPSAGEETQY
J gene: TRBJ1-1; V gene: TRBV7-9; clone size: .; CDR3 protein: ASSLYGLNTEAF
J gene: TRBJ2-3; V gene: TRBV14; clone size: .; CDR3 protein: ASSRRDSRTDTQY
J gene: TRBJ1-3; V gene: TRBV13; clone size: few; CDR3 protein: ASSLEDRVDTIY
J gene: TRBJ1-2; V gene: TRBV4-3; clone size: few; CDR3 protein: ASSQTALRGSYGYT
J gene: TRBJ1-1; V gene: TRBV4-1; clone size: .; CDR3 protein: ASSPRQGLGNTEAF
J gene: TRBJ2-7; V gene: TRBV7-2; clone size: medium-sized; CDR3 protein: ASSLSGGAWFEQY
J gene: TRBJ2-3; V gene: TRBV27; clone size: few; CDR3 protein: ASIMTSGGTDTQY
J gene: TRBJ1-4; V gene: TRBV2; clone size: .; CDR3 protein: ASSLQGVEEKLF
J gene: TRBJ1-6; V gene: TRBV7-9; clone size: .; CDR3 protein: ASSPPGTGEPLH
J gene: TRBJ2-3; V gene: TRBV7-9; clone size: .; CDR3 protein: ASSKIGGASTDTQY
J gene: TRBJ1-3; V gene: TRBV30; clone size: .; CDR3 protein: AWTGRGHGNTIY
J gene: TRBJ2-3; V gene: TRBV7-3; clone size: .; CDR3 protein: ASSSPSREDTQY
J gene: TRBJ2-3; V gene: TRBV5-4; clone size: medium-sized; CDR3 protein: ASSLGPPSGADTQY
J gene: TRBJ1-4; V gene: TRBV6-1; clone size: few; CDR3 protein: ASSDRRTTNEKLF
J gene: TRBJ1-5; V gene: TRBV19; clone size: few; CDR3 protein: ASSETGAADSNQPQH
J gene: TRBJ2-2; V gene: TRBV9; clone size: once; CDR3 protein: ASSASYRGGELF
J gene: TRBJ2-7; V gene: TRBV4-3; clone size: .; CDR3 protein: ASSQDFASGGDHYEQY
J gene: TRBJ1-1; V gene: TRBV10-3; clone size: medium-sized; CDR3 protein: AISDAGSDTEAF
J gene: TRBJ1-2; V gene: TRBV14; clone size: .; CDR3 protein: ASSLEDRGGGYT
J gene: TRBJ2-7; V gene: TRBV4-1; clone size: .; CDR3 protein: ASSQAAGLDEQY
J gene: TRBJ2-2; V gene: TRBV29-1; clone size: .; CDR3 protein: SVEYAGSGELF
J gene: TRBJ1-3; V gene: TRBV28; clone size: .; CDR3 protein: ASSFQGGGNTIY
J gene: TRBJ2-2; V gene: TRBV28; clone size: .; CDR3 protein: ASSLRGTGELF
J gene: TRBJ2-3; V gene: TRBV7-9; clone size: few; CDR3 protein: ASSSRTSGGTDTQY
J gene: TRBJ2-1; V gene: TRBV27; clone size: few; CDR3 protein: ASIGGGAGYNEQF
J gene: TRBJ1-2; V gene: TRBV6-5; clone size: .; CDR3 protein: ASSGGTGFYGDYT
J gene: TRBJ2-1; V gene: TRBV9; clone size: few; CDR3 protein: ASSVEDSDSYNEQF
J gene: TRBJ2-7; V gene: TRBV7-6; clone size: large; CDR3 protein: ASTPGTGGYEQY
J gene: TRBJ1-1; V gene: TRBV7-2; clone size: few; CDR3 protein: ASSSGHRIEAF
J gene: TRBJ2-2; V gene: TRBV9; clone size: .; CDR3 protein: ASGLAGTGELF
J gene: TRBJ2-2; V gene: TRBV6-1; clone size: .; CDR3 protein: ASSDHRDGELF
J gene: TRBJ1-2; V gene: TRBV5-1; clone size: .; CDR3 protein: ASSPIRTGVYGYT
J gene: TRBJ1-6; V gene: TRBV9; clone size: .; CDR3 protein: ASSGQVHNSPLH